This entry lists 22 T cell receptor beta chains sequenced from one sample in a study of T cell changes during pregnancy in multiple sclerosis. This table comes from immunoSEQ multiplex PCR, and its TCRdb copy is limited to in-frame clones, with some not included. This table holds 73,000 or so clones, 91% found once. This material consisted of peripheral blood, taken in the second trimester of pregnancy. These receptors were taken from a female donor with multiple sclerosis, enrolled in a pregnancy study.

The rearrangement joins TRBV9 to TRBJ1-2; no clear D. The CDR3 consists of 15 residues. Deletions cut 4 bases from V and 0 bases from J, with 13 bases between. The germline CDR1 and CDR2 sequences are SGDLS and YYNGEE. CDR3 DNA sequence: TGTGCCAGCAGCCCCTTCCAGGTAGCTAACTATGGCTACACCTTC. Protein sequence: CASSPFQVANYGYTF.

This clone was seen more than once but under ten times. V usage is TRBV6-4 and J usage is TRBJ1-6; the D gene is possibly TRBD1 (5 bases). CDR1 is MRHNA, CDR2 SNTAGT, per germline. Trimming removed 8 bases from V and 0 bases from J, with 17 bases in between. CDR3 length: 17 residues. CDR3 DNA sequence: TGTGCCAGCTCCAGGGAGGGGAGCGGCTCCTATAATTCACCCCTCCACTTT. It is translated as CASSREGSGSYNSPLHF.

In this sample, this clone turned up once. The chain uses TRBV9 and TRBJ1-3; 9 bases map to TRBD1. Looked up from germline, CDR1 is SGDLS and CDR2 is YYNGEE. J lost 0 bases, V lost 4 bases, and 8 bases had no gene match. CDR3 size: 17 residues. CDR3 nucleotides: TGTGCCAGCAGCCTCAGGGACAGGGCTAACTCTGGAAACACCATATATTTT. Translation: CASSLRDRANSGNTIYF.

This rearrangement joins TRBV29-1 to TRBJ2-6; D unclear. Germline CDR1 is SQVTM and CDR2 is ANQGSEA. The CDR3 spans 13 residues. Trimming left V 1 base short and J 4 bases short, with 5 bases between. The CDR3: CSVEVGGANVLTF. CDR3 coding DNA: TGCAGCGTTGAAGTCGGGGGGGCCAACGTCCTGACTTTC.

The chain carries TRBV15 and TRBJ2-7, with D possibly being TRBD2 (6 bases). This CDR3 region has 14 residues. Trimming took off 1 base at V and 2 bases at J, with 9 bases between the two ends. Germline-derived CDR1 and CDR2 are LNHNV and YYDKDF (reference sequence). The chain's CDR3 is CATSRGGTAYEQYF. The CDR3 nucleotides read TGTGCCACCAGCAGAGGGGGGACTGCCTACGAGCAGTACTTC.

This clone was detected only once. The chain uses TRBV7-3 and TRBJ1-3, with D possibly matching TRBD1 (5 bases). Between the trimmed V and J ends, which lost 0 bases and 4 bases, there was a span of 10 bases. Germline values: CDR1 SGHTA, CDR2 FQGTGA. The CDR3 sequence is 15 residues long. CDR3 DNA: TGTGCCAGCAGCTTAACCCCCACAGGAGGAAACACCATATATTTT. Translation: CASSLTPTGGNTIYF.

This clone has more than one count but fewer than ten. This chain joins TRBV5-4 and TRBJ1-6; D remains ambiguous. The V and J ends lost 4 bases and 5 bases respectively, with 13 bases between them. This CDR3 is 15 amino acids long. Germline CDR1 SGHNT, CDR2 YYREEE (reference sequence). The DNA for the CDR3 is TGTGCCAGCAGCCTCATGAGGGTGGATAATTCACCCCTCCACTTT. It yields the protein CASSLMRVDNSPLHF.

This clone has only one observation. The same CDR3 is also encoded by other DNA sequences in this sample. The chain recombines TRBV7-3 with TRBJ1-2, with D perhaps matching TRBD1 (5 bases). Germline V gene sequence: CDR1 SGHTA, CDR2 FQGTGA. With 5 bases removed from V and 7 bases from J, the gap between germline ends came to 8 bases. This CDR3 comprises 11 residues. CDR3 residues: CASSDRVGYTF. The CDR3 DNA sequence: TGTGCCAGCAGCGACAGAGTTGGCTACACCTTC.

The rearrangement links TRBV27 to TRBJ2-1; D is perhaps TRBD1 (5 bases). Germline V lookup: CDR1 MNHEY, CDR2 SMNVEV (reference sequence). With 9 bases removed from V and 4 bases from J, the gap between germline ends came to 10 bases. The CDR3 is 12 amino acids. The CDR3 sequence: CASYGAYNEQFF. CDR3 DNA sequence: TGTGCCAGTTATGGGGCATACAATGAGCAGTTCTTC.

The chain recombines TRBV29-1 with TRBJ1-4, with 8 bases fitting TRBD1. Trimming cost V 1 base and J 5 bases; bases outside gene matches: 6. Germline lookup yields CDR1 SQVTM and CDR2 ANQGSEA. This CDR3 region has 15 residues. CDR3 sequence reads: CSVEAMTGANEKLFF. CDR3 nucleotides: TGCAGCGTTGAAGCGATGACAGGGGCGAATGAAAAACTGTTTTTT. The full variable domain, with the rest looked up from reference TRBV29-1 and TRBJ1-4, is SAVISQKPSRDICQRGTSLTIQCQVDSQVTMMFWYRQQPGQSLTLIATANQGSEATYESGFVIDKFPISRPNLTFSTLTVSNMSPEDSSIYLCSVEAMTGANEKLFFGSGTQLSVL.

A word on this clone: Additional DNA sequences in this sample encode the identical CDR3. This chain links TRBV4-3 with TRBJ1-5; 7 nucleotides agree with TRBD1. J was trimmed by 7 bases and V by 2 bases; bases with no gene match: 8. The length of the CDR3 is 15 residues. Germline assignment: CDR1 LGHNA and CDR2 YSLEER. The CDR3 bases are TGCGCCAGCAGCCAATCCGGGACAGAGGACCAGCCCCAGCATTTT. Amino acid sequence: CASSQSGTEDQPQHF.

This chain connects TRBV15 to TRBJ1-5, with 10 bases identical to TRBD1. From germline, CDR1 is LNHNV and CDR2 YYDKDF (reference sequence). CDR3 length: 15 residues. The V segment lost 1 base and the J segment 4 bases; nucleotides outside the gene matches: 1. The CDR3 DNA sequence: TGTGCCACCAGCAGAGGGGACAGGGGAAATCAGCCCCAGCATTTT. Its protein product is CATSRGDRGNQPQHF.

The chain combines TRBV7-8 with TRBJ1-4; D not certain. The CDR3 is made up of 13 amino acids. The V and J ends lost 0 bases and 4 bases respectively, with 3 bases between them. CDR1 is SGHVS and CDR2 is FQNEAQ in the germline V gene. CDR3 residues: CASSLAGNEKLFF. The DNA of the CDR3 is TGTGCCAGCAGCTTAGCCGGTAATGAAAAACTGTTTTTT.

The J gene is TRBJ2-5, the V gene TRBV7-2; the D is unclear. V was clipped by 2 bases and J by 5 bases, with 9 bases between them. Germline V gene data show CDR1 as SGHTA and CDR2 as FQGNSA. The CDR3 runs 13 residues. The CDR3 spells CASSLKNGETQYF. CDR3 nucleotides: TGTGCCAGCAGCTTAAAGAACGGGGAGACCCAGTACTTC.

The chain has TRBV4-3 and TRBJ1-3; a weak D match, TRBD1 (5 bases). The V gene's germline CDR1 is LGHNA and CDR2 YSLEER. This CDR3 contains 15 residues. Trimming cost V 0 bases and J 2 bases, with 8 bases left between them. The CDR3 DNA sequence: TGCGCCAGCAGCCAAGACGGGACTGCTGGAAACACCATATATTTT. Translated, it gives CASSQDGTAGNTIYF.

The CDR3 region has the DNA TGTGCCAGCAGCCCTACGGGAATCGGGGAGCTGTTTTTT. This encodes CASSPTGIGELFF. This sequence joins TRBV5-6 and TRBJ2-2; a weak D match, TRBD2 (5 bases). The length of the CDR3 is 13 residues. The germline V and J ends were trimmed by 4 bases and 7 bases, with 11 bases remaining between them. Looked up from germline, CDR1 is SGHDT and CDR2 is YYEEEE.

This sequence joins TRBV27 and TRBJ2-7; D perhaps matches TRBD1 (6 bases). The CDR3 is 14 amino acids. Germline V CDR1 and CDR2: MNHEY, SMNVEV (reference sequence). Trimming took off 2 bases at V and 2 bases at J, with 10 bases between the two ends. The CDR3 DNA sequence: TGTGCCAGCAGTTTACAAGGGGGTGCCTACGAGCAGTACTTC. Translation: CASSLQGGAYEQYF.

CDR3 nucleotides: TGTGCCAGCAGCTTAGCGGCCCCAGGGATAAATGAGCAGTTCTTC. Translating it yields CASSLAAPGINEQFF. The V and J genes are TRBV7-8 and TRBJ2-1; TRBD1 might be the D (5 bases). Germline V lookup: CDR1 SGHVS, CDR2 FQNEAQ. Trimming left V 0 bases short and J 7 bases short, with 13 bases between. CDR3 size: 15 residues.

The chain uses TRBV7-2 and TRBJ1-1; D uncertain. The V end was cut by 3 bases, the J end by 3 bases, with 8 bases between. The CDR3 extends over 13 amino acids. Germline assignment: CDR1 SGHTA and CDR2 FQGNSA. The CDR3 protein is CASSFTSHTEAFF. DNA of the CDR3: TGTGCCAGCAGCTTCACATCCCACACTGAAGCTTTCTTT.

V gene TRBV12-5 combines with J gene TRBJ1-1; no reliable D call. The CDR3 covers 13 residues. The V and J ends lost 6 bases and 5 bases respectively, with 13 bases between them. Germline V lookup: CDR1 LGHNT, CDR2 FRNRAP. The DNA for the CDR3 is TGTGCTAGTGGACCAGGTTCGGGAACTGAAGCTTTCTTT. This encodes CASGPGSGTEAFF.

V gene TRBV9 combines with J gene TRBJ2-7, with D possibly TRBD2 on 5 matching bases. Germline V CDR1 and CDR2: SGDLS, YYNGEE. This CDR3 spans 13 amino acids. V lost 4 bases and J 2 bases, leaving 10 bases between the germline ends. CDR3 in DNA: TGTGCCAGCAGCTTAGGACTGACCTACGAGCAGTACTTC. As protein: CASSLGLTYEQYF.

The rearrangement links TRBV6-5 to TRBJ1-5, with TRBD1 as a possible D gene (6 bases). The CDR3 runs 15 residues. The germline gives CDR1 MNHEY, CDR2 SVGAGI. V lost 6 bases, J lost 1 base, and 13 bases lay in between. The DNA of the CDR3 is TGTGCCAGCAGATCCGGGACATTCAGCAATCAGCCCCAGCATTTT. This translates into CASRSGTFSNQPQHF.